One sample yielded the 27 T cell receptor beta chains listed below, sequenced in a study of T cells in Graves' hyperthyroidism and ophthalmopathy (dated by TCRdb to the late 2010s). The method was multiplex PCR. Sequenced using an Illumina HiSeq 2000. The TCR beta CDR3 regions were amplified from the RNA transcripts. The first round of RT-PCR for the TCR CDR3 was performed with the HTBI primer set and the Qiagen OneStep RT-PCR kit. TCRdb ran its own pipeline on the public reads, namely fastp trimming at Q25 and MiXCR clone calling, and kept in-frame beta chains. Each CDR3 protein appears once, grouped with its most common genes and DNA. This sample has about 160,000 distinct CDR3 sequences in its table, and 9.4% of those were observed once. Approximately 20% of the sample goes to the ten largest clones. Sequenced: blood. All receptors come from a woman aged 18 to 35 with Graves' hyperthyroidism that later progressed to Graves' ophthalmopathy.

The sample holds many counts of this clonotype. The CDR3 coding sequence is TGTGCCAGCAGCTTGGGTGCAGGGGATGGGTACAATGAGCAGTTCTTC. This sequence encodes CASSLGAGDGYNEQFF. The J gene is TRBJ2-1, the V gene TRBV5-6, with D maybe TRBD1 (6 bases). Per the germline V gene, CDR1 is SGHDT and CDR2 is YYEEEE. V gave up 0 bases and J gave up 4 bases, with 14 bases separating them. The CDR3 runs 16 residues.

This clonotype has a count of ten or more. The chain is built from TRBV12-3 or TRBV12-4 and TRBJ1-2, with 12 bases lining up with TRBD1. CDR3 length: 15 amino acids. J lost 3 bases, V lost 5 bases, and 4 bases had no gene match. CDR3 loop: CASSGDRGPHYGYTF. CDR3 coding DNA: TGTGCCAGCAGTGGGGACAGGGGGCCTCACTATGGCTACACCTTC.

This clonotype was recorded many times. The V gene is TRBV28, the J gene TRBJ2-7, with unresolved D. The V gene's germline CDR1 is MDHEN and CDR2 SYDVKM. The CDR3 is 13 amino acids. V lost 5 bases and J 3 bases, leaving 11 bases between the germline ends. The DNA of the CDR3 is TGTGCCAGCAGTGGGTCCCCTAACTACGAGCAGTACTTC. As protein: CASSGSPNYEQYF.

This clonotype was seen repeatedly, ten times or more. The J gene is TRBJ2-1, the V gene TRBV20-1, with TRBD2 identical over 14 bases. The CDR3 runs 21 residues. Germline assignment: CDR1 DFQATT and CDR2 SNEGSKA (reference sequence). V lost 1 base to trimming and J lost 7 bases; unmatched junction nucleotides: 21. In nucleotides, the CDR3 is TGCAGTGCTAGAGGTTTTGGGGACAAAGGTCCGGGACTAGCGGGAGTGAATGAGCAGTTCTTC. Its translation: CSARGFGDKGPGLAGVNEQFF.

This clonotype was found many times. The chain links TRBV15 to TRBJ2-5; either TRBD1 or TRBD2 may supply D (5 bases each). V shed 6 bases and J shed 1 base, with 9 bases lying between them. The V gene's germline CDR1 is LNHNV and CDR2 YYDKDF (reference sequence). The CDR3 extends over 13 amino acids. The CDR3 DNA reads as TGTGCCACCAGGGGACGGATCCAAGAGACCCAGTACTTC. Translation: CATRGRIQETQYF.

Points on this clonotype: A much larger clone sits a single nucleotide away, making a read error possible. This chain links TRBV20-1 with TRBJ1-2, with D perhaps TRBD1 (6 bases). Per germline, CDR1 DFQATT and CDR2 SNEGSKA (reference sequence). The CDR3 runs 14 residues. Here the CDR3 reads CSARPGTLNYRYTF. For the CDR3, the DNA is TGCAGTGCCCGCCCCGGGACACTTAACTATCGCTACACCTTC.

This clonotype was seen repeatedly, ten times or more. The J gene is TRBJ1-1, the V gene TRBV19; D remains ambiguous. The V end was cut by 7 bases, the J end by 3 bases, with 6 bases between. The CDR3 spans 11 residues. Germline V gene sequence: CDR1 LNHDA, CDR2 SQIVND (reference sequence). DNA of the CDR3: TGTGCCAGTACGGAATACACTGAAGCTTTCTTT. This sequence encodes CASTEYTEAFF.

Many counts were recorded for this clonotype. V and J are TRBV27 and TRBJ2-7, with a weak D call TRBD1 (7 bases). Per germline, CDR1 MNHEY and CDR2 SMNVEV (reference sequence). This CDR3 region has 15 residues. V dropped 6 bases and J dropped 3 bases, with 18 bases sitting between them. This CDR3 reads CASRKKSGGIYEQYF. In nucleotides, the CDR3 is TGTGCCAGCAGAAAAAAGTCAGGGGGGATCTACGAGCAGTACTTC.

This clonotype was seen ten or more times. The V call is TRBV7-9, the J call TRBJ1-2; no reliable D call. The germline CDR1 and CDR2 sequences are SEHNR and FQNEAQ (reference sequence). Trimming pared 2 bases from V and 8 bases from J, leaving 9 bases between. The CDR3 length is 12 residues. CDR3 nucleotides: TGTGCCAGCAGCTTAAACCCGGCAGGCTACACCTTC. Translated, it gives CASSLNPAGYTF. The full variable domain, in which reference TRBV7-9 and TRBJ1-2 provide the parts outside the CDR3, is DTGVSQNPRHKITKRGQNVTFRCDPISEHNRLYWYRQTLGQGPEFLTYFQNEAQLEKSRLLSDRFSAERPKGSFSTLEIQRTEQGDSAMYLCASSLNPAGYTFGSGTRLTVV.

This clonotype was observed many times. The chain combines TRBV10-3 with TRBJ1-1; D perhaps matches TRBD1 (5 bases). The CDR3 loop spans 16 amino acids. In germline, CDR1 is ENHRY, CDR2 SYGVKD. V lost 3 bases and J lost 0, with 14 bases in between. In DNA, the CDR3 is TGTGCCATCAGTGATGATTGGGGCAGGGTGAACACTGAAGCTTTCTTT. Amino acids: CAISDDWGRVNTEAFF.

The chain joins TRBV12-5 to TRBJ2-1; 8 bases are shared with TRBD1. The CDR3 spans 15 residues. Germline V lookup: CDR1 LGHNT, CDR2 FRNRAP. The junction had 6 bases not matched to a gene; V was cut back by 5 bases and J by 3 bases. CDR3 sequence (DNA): TGTGCTAGTGGTCACCAGGGGGCTGACTACAATGAGCAGTTCTTC. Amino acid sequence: CASGHQGADYNEQFF.

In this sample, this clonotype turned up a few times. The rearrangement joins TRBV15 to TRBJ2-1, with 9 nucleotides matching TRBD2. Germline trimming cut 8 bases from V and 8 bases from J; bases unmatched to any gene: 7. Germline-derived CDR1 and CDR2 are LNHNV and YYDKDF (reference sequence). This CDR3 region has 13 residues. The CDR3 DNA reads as TGTGCCACCGCGGGAGGGCCGGGCGATGAGCAGTTCTTC. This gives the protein CATAGGPGDEQFF.

The CDR3 region has the DNA TGCGCCAGCAGCCCACAGGGTCCAAATCAGCCCCAGCATTTT. The encoded protein is CASSPQGPNQPQHF. The chain has TRBV4-1 and TRBJ1-5; the D gene is possibly TRBD1 (6 bases). CDR1 is MGHRA and CDR2 is YSYEKL in the germline V gene. The CDR3 totals 14 residues. Trimming took 4 bases from V and 4 from J, leaving 11 bases between them.

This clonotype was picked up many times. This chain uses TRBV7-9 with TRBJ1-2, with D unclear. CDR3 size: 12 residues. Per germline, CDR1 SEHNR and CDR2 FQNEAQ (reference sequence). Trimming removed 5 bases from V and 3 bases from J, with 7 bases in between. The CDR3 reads CASSRRDYGYTF. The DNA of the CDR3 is TGTGCCAGCAGCCGAAGGGACTATGGCTACACCTTC.

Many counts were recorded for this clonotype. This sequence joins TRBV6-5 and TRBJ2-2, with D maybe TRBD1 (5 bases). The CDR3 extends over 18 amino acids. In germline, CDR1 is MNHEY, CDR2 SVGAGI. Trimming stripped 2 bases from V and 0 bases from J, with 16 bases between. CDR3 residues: CASSYGHPSSSNTGELFF. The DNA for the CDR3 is TGTGCCAGCAGTTACGGACACCCATCTTCATCGAACACCGGGGAGCTGTTTTTT.

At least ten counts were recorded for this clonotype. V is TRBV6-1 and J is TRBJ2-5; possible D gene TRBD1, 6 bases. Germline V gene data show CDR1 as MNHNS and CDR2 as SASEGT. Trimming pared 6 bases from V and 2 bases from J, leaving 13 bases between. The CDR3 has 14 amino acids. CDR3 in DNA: TGTGCCAGCAGCCCTCGGACAGTACAAGAGACCCAGTACTTC. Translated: CASSPRTVQETQYF.

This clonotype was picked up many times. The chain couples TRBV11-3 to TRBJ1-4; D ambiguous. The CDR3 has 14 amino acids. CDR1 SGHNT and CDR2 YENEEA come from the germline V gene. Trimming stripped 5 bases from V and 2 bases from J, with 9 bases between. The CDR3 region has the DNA TGTGCCAGCAGCCGGTTGGTCACTAATGAAAAACTGTTTTTT. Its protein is CASSRLVTNEKLFF.

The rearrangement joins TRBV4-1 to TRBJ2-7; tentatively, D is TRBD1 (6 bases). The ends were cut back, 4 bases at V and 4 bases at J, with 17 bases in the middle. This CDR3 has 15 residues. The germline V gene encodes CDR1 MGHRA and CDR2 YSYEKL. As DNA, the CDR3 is TGCGCCAGCAGCCCACAGGGACAACAGGGATACGAGCAGTACTTC. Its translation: CASSPQGQQGYEQYF.

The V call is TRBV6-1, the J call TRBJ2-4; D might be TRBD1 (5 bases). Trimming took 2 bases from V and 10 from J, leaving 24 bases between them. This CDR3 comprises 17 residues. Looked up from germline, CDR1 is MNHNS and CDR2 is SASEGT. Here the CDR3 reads CASSEPTYHRQKDIQYF. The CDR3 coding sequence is TGTGCCAGCAGTGAACCCACCTATCACAGACAGAAGGATATTCAGTACTTC.

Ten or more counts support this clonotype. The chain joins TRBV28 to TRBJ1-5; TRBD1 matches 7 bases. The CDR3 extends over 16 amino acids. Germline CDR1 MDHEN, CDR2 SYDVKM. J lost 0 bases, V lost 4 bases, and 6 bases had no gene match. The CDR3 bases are TGTGCCAGCAGTTGGGGACAGTCTTATAGCAATCAGCCCCAGCATTTT. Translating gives CASSWGQSYSNQPQHF.

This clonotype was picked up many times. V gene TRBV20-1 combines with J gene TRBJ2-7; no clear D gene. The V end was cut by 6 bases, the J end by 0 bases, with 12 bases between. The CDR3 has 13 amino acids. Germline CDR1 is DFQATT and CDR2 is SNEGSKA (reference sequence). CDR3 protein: CSATDSFSYEQYF. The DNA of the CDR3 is TGCAGTGCAACAGATTCTTTCTCCTACGAGCAGTACTTC.

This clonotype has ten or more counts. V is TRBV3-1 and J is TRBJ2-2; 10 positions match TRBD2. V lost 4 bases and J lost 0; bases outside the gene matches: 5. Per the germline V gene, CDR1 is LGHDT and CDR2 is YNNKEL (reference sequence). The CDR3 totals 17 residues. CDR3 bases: TGTGCCAGCAGCCCACTAGCGGGGCCCGCGAACACCGGGGAGCTGTTTTTT. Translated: CASSPLAGPANTGELFF. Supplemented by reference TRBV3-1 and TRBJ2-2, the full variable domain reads DTAVSQTPKYLVTQMGNDKSIKCEQNLGHDTMYWYKQDSKKFLKIMFSYNNKELIINETVPNRFSPKSPDKAHLNLHINSLELGDSAVYFCASSPLAGPANTGELFFGEGSRLTVL.

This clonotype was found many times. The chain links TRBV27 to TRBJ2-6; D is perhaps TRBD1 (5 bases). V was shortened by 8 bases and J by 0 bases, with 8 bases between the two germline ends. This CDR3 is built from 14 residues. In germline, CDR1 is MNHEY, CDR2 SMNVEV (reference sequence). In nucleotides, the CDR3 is TGTGCCAGCGGGGCGTACTCTGGGGCCAACGTCCTGACTTTC. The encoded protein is CASGAYSGANVLTF. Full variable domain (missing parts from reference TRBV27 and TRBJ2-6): EAQVTQNPRYLITVTGKKLTVTCSQNMNHEYMSWYRQDPGLGLRQIYYSMNVEVTDKGDVPEGYKVSRKEKRNFPLILESPSPNQTSLYFCASGAYSGANVLTFGAGSRLTVL.

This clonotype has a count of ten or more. The CDR3 here is CSVALVGPGPDEQYF. DNA for the CDR3: TGCAGCGTTGCCCTCGTTGGGCCGGGGCCGGACGAGCAGTACTTC. V gene TRBV29-1 combines with J gene TRBJ2-7; D might be TRBD1 or TRBD2, each matching 5 bases. Germline CDR1 is SQVTM and CDR2 is ANQGSEA. The CDR3 length is 15 residues. V was shortened by 4 bases and J by 5 bases, with 21 bases between the two germline ends.

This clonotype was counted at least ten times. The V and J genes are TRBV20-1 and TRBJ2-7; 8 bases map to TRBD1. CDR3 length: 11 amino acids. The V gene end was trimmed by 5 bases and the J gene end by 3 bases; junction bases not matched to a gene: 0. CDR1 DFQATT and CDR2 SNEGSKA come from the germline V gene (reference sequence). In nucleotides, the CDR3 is TGCAGTGCTGACAGGGGCTACGAGCAGTACTTC. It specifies CSADRGYEQYF.

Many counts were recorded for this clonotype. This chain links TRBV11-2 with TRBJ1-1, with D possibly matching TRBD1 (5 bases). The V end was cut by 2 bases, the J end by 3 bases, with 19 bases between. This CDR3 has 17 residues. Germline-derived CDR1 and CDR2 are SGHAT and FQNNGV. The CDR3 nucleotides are TGTGCCAGCAGCTTACGGGATTCGAAGGGGATCGACACTGAAGCTTTCTTT. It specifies CASSLRDSKGIDTEAFF.

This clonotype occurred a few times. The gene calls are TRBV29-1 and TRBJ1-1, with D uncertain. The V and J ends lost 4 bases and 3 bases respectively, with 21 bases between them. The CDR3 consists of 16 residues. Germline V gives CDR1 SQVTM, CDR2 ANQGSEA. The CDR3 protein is CSVVDVDPAWDTEAFF. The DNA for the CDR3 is TGCAGCGTTGTCGACGTAGACCCGGCCTGGGACACTGAAGCTTTCTTT. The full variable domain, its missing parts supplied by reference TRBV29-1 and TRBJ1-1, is SAVISQKPSRDICQRGTSLTIQCQVDSQVTMMFWYRQQPGQSLTLIATANQGSEATYESGFVIDKFPISRPNLTFSTLTVSNMSPEDSSIYLCSVVDVDPAWDTEAFFGQGTRLTVV.